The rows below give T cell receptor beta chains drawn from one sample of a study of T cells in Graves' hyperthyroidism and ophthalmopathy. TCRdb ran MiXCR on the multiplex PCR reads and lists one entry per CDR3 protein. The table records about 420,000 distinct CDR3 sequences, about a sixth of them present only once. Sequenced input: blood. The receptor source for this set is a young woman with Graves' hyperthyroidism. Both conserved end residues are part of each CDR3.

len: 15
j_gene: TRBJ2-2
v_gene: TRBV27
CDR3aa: CASSSQGQGSGELFF

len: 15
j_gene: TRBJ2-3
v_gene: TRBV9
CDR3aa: CASSPRMGNTDTQYF

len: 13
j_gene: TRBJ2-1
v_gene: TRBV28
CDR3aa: CASSPSAGDEQFF

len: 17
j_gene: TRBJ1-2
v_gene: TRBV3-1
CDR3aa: CASSQDWDRGYNYGYTF

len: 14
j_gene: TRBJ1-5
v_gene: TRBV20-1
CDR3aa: CSARETRARQGVHF

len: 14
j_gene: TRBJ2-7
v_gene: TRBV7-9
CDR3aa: CASSLAGTLREQYF

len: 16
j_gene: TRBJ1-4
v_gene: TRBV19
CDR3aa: CASSEDIAETNEKLFF

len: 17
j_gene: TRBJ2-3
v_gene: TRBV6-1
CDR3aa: CASSPGQGRAGTDTQYF

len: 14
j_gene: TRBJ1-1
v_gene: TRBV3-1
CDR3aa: CASSPWGEDTEAFF

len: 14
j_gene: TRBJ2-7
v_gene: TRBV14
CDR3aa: CASSQLAGVYEQYF

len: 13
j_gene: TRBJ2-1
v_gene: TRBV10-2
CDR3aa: CASVGIADNEQFF

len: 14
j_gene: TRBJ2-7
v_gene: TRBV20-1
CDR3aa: CSAISKDLSYEQYF

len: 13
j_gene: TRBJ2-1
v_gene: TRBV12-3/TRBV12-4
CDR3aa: CASSPILYNEQFF

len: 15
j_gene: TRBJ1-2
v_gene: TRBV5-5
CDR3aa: CASMLTSGPSYGYTF

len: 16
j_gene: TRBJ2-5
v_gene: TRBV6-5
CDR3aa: CASSYSGTAKFKTQYF

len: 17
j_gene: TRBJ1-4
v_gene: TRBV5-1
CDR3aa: CASSSTPDTPTNEKLFF

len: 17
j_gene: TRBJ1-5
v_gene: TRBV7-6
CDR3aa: CASSLGGGVKTNQPQHF

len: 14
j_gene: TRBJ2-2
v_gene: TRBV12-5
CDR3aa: CASGFGTTSGELFF

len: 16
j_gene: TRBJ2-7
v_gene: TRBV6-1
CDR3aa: CASSEYWDRSSYEQYF

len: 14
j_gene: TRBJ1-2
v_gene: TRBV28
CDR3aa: CASSPPYVLYGYTF

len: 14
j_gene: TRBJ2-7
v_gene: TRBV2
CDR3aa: CASSLRDDSYEQYF

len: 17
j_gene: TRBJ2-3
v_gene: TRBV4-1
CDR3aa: CASSQDFLLARGDTQYF

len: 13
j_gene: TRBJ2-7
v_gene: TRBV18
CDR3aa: CASSPGPRYEQYF

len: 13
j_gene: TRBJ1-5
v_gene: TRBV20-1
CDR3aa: CSANGQSNQPQHF

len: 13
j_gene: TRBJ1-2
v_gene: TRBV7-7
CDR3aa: CASSLPTRAYYTF

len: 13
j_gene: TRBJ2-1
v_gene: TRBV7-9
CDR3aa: CASSLEGINEQFF

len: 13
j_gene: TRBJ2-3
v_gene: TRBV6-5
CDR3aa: CASSYSSGDTQYF

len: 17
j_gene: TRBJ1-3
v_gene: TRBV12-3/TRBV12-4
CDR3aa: CASSLAMAGSSGNTIYF

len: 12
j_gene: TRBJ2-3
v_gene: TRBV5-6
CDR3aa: CASSWAVDTQYF

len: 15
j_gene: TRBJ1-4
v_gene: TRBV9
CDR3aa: CASSAGQKPGEKLFF

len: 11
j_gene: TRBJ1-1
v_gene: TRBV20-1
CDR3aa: CSASGTVEAFF

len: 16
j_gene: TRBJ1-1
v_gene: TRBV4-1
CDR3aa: CASSTRGSTGNTEAFF

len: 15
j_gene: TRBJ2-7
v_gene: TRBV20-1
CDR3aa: CSASKGAQGSYEQYF

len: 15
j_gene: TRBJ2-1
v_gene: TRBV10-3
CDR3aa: CAISESWGAVNEQFF

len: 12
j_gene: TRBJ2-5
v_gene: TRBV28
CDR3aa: CASRLYMGTQYF

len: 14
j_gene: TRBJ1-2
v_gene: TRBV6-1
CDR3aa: CASSANRGRGGYTF

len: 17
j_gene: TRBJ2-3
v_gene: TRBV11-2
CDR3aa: CASSRLRGRGSTDTQYF

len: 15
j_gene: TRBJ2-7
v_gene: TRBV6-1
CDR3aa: CASSEWNTVYYEQYF

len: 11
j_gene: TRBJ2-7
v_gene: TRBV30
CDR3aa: CAWSSDYEQYF

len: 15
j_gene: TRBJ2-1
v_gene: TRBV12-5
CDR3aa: CASGSPRLTNNEQFF

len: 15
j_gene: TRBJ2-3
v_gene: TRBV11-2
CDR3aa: CASSLDASGSRTQYF

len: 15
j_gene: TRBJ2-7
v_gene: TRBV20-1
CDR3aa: CSARGLAGDSYEQYF

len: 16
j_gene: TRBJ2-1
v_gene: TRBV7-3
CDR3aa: CASSLDGTSGSYEQFF

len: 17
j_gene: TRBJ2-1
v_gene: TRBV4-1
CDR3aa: CASSRLTSGSSHNEQFF

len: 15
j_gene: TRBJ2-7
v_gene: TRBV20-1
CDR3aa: CSASLTGAMTYEQYF

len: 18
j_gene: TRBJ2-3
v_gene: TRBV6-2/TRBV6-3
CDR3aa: CASSYGGGETLRTDTQYF

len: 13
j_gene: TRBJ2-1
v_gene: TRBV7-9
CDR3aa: CASSPSGGGEQFF

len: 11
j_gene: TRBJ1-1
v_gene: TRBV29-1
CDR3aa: CSVESPLEAFF

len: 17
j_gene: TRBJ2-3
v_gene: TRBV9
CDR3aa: CASSQGGLAGVKDTQYF